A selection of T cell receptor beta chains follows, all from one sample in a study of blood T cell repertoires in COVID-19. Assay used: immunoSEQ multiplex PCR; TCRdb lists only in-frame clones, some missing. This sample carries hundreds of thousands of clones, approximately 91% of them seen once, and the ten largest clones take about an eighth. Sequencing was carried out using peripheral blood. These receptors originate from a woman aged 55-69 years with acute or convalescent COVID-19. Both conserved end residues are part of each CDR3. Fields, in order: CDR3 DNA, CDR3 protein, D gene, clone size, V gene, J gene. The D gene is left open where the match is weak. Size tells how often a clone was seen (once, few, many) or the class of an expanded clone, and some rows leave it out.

TGTGCCAGCAGTTTACCGGGACTAGCGCAGTATTTT	CASSLPGLAQYF	TRBD2	NA	TRBV28	TRBJ2-3
TGTGCCAGCATTGTAAATGCGGTCGGTGGCTACACCTTC	CASIVNAVGGYTF	NA	NA	TRBV6-5	TRBJ1-2
TGTGCCACCGAGTGGGGGCGGGTGGGTACTGAAGCTTTCTTT	CATEWGRVGTEAFF	NA	NA	TRBV2	TRBJ1-1
TGTGCCAGCAGCTTAGCACTGGGAGACACAGATACGCAGTATTTT	CASSLALGDTDTQYF	NA	NA	TRBV7-9	TRBJ2-3
TGTGCCAGCAGCCAAGATGGGGCCTACCACAATGAGCAGTTCTTC	CASSQDGAYHNEQFF	NA	NA	TRBV3-1/TRBV3-2	TRBJ2-1
TGTGCCAGTAGTATAGCGGCAGGAAGGCCGAACACTGAAGCTTTCTTT	CASSIAAGRPNTEAFF	NA	NA	TRBV19	TRBJ1-1
TGTGCCAGCAGCTTAGATGACAGGGGTTGGGGCTACACCTTC	CASSLDDRGWGYTF	TRBD1	few	TRBV7-9	TRBJ1-2
TGTGCCAGCAGTCCGGGACAGGGGATTTATGGCTACACCTTC	CASSPGQGIYGYTF	TRBD1	few	TRBV6-6	TRBJ1-2
TGCGCCAGCAGCCAAGGGATGACCGGGTACTACGAGCAGTACTTC	CASSQGMTGYYEQYF	NA	NA	TRBV4-3	TRBJ2-7
TGTGCCAGCAGCCAAAGACGGGAGGGGCTGTATGAGCAGTTCTTC	CASSQRREGLYEQFF	TRBD2	NA	TRBV4-2	TRBJ2-1
TGTGCCAGCAGTGTTCGGGGGGGAACCTCCTATGGCTACACCTTC	CASSVRGGTSYGYTF	NA	NA	TRBV28	TRBJ1-2
TGTGCCAGCAGTCAGACTAACCCTCCCATCAATGAGCAGTTCTTC	CASSQTNPPINEQFF	NA	NA	TRBV28	TRBJ2-1
TGTGCCAGCAGTTATGGTACAGGGGCGCTGAACACTGAAGCTTTCTTT	CASSYGTGALNTEAFF	TRBD1	NA	TRBV6-5	TRBJ1-1
TGTGCCACCGCGAGCAGGGTAGATAATTCACCCCTCCACTTT	CATASRVDNSPLHF	NA	NA	TRBV19	TRBJ1-6
TGTGCCAGCAGCTCTAGACAGGCCTATAATTCACCCCTCCACTTT	CASSSRQAYNSPLHF	NA	NA	TRBV7-2	TRBJ1-6
TGTGCCAGCAGCGGAGACCATGGGGGCACCTACGAGCAGTACTTC	CASSGDHGGTYEQYF	NA	few	TRBV9	TRBJ2-7
TGTGCCAGCAGCCAACGGGGTAGGGCCTACGAGCAGTACTTC	CASSQRGRAYEQYF	NA	NA	TRBV27	TRBJ2-7
TGTGCCTGGAGTGTAGACGGCGGGTGGACTGAAGCTTTCTTT	CAWSVDGGWTEAFF	NA	NA	TRBV30	TRBJ1-1
TGTGCCAGCTCTCCACTTAGCGGCATACAAGAGACCCAGTACTTC	CASSPLSGIQETQYF	NA	NA	TRBV18	TRBJ2-5
TGTGCCAGCAGCATGGACAGGGATGAGGGAAGCAATCAGCCCCAGCATTTT	CASSMDRDEGSNQPQHF	TRBD1	NA	TRBV5-5	TRBJ1-5
TGTGCCAGTACCTTAGATGGGCGGGTCGGTTACAATGAGCAGTTCTTC	CASTLDGRVGYNEQFF	NA	NA	TRBV19	TRBJ2-1
TGTGCCAGCAGCTTAGATCAGGGATACGGCTACACCTTC	CASSLDQGYGYTF	NA	NA	TRBV7-8	TRBJ1-2
TGTGCCAGCAGCTTGCAGGGGGACACTGAAGCTTTCTTT	CASSLQGDTEAFF	TRBD1	NA	TRBV7-9	TRBJ1-1
TGTGCCAGCAGCGTACTCGGGACAGCGAACACTGAAGCTTTCTTT	CASSVLGTANTEAFF	TRBD1	NA	TRBV9	TRBJ1-1
TGTGCCAGCAGTTACGGCCGAGACTTCGAGGGCTACACCTTC	CASSYGRDFEGYTF	NA	NA	TRBV2	TRBJ1-2
TGTGCCAGTAGCCCTTGGGACAGGGGTGGCAATGAGCAGTTCTTC	CASSPWDRGGNEQFF	TRBD1	NA	TRBV19	TRBJ2-1
TGTGCCAGCAGCCTAACAGGGGATCCGAACACTGAAGCTTTCTTT	CASSLTGDPNTEAFF	TRBD1	NA	TRBV6-2/TRBV6-3	TRBJ1-1
TGTGCCAGCAGCTTGCTGGGACAGGCGGGTTATGAAAAACTGTTTTTT	CASSLLGQAGYEKLFF	TRBD1	NA	TRBV5-5	TRBJ1-4
TGTGCCAGCAGCGTAGAAACGGACTTAAGAGAATACACCTTC	CASSVETDLREYTF	NA	few	TRBV9	TRBJ1-2
TGTGCCAGCAGCCGTACATATACGCAGTATTTT	CASSRTYTQYF	NA	NA	TRBV5-6	TRBJ2-3
TGCGCCAGCAGCCCCGGTCGGGTCGGTGCAACTAATGAAAAACTGTTTTTT	CASSPGRVGATNEKLFF	NA	NA	TRBV5-1	TRBJ1-4
TGTGCCAGCAACAAACGGAACAGGGGCGTGGGGTACTTC	CASNKRNRGVGYF	TRBD1	NA	TRBV12-3/TRBV12-4	TRBJ2-7
TGTGCCAGTAGTATAGTTGGCATTGGCTACACCTTC	CASSIVGIGYTF	NA	NA	TRBV19	TRBJ1-2
TGTGCCAGCAGCCAAGAAGGACTAGCATTCGGAGAGCAGTTCTTC	CASSQEGLAFGEQFF	TRBD2	NA	TRBV4-2	TRBJ2-1
TGTGCCAGCAGCACAGGGATAGCTAACTATGGCTACACCTTC	CASSTGIANYGYTF	NA	NA	TRBV7-2	TRBJ1-2
TGTGCCAGCAGGGCTCGGGGGGCTTCTAACTATGGCTACACCTTC	CASRARGASNYGYTF	NA	NA	TRBV27	TRBJ1-2
TGTGCCAGCAGCCCAACCGGAAGGGACAGGGGCGAGCAGTACTTC	CASSPTGRDRGEQYF	TRBD1	NA	TRBV14	TRBJ2-7
TGTGCCAGCAGCCAAGATTTGGGACTAGAATACGAGCAGTACTTC	CASSQDLGLEYEQYF	TRBD2	NA	TRBV4-2	TRBJ2-7
TGTGCCAGCAGCCCAAGACATATCGGGAACACCGGGGAGCTGTTTTTT	CASSPRHIGNTGELFF	NA	NA	TRBV9	TRBJ2-2
TGCGCCAGCAGCCAAAGTCAGGGGTTGAACACTGAAGCTTTCTTT	CASSQSQGLNTEAFF	NA	NA	TRBV4-1	TRBJ1-1
TGTGCCAGCAGCCTAGACCGGTCTTTAACTAATGAAAAACTGTTTTTT	CASSLDRSLTNEKLFF	NA	NA	TRBV7-2	TRBJ1-4